One and the same sample provided the 18 T cell receptor beta chains below, sequenced in a study of cytomegalovirus exposure and HLA in healthy donors. Amplification used 60 Vbeta primers and 13 Jbeta primers. Generated by immunoSEQ multiplex PCR, the TCRdb table keeps only in-frame clones and is missing some. The sample consists of roughly 160,000 clones, 80% to 90% of them appearing once. Material for sequencing was PBMCs. These receptors originate from a young man in good health and CMV-seropositive.

The chain links TRBV5-4 to TRBJ1-4, with D unresolved. Germline loops: CDR1 SGHNT, CDR2 YYREEE (reference sequence). CDR3 length: 13 residues. V lost 2 bases, J lost 2 bases, and 4 bases lay in between. The CDR3 protein is CASSLSTNEKLFF. The CDR3 nucleotides read TGTGCCAGCAGCTTATCTACTAATGAAAAACTGTTTTTT.

This clone came up a few times. This sequence joins TRBV1 and TRBJ2-1; the DNA was not compared with TRBD2, the D call given in the table. TRBV1 is shown as a pseudogene. The CDR3 runs to 16 residues. CDR3 protein: CTSSLWSGSSYNEQFF. The CDR3 region has the DNA TGCACCAGCAGCCTTTGGAGCGGGAGCTCCTACAATGAGCAGTTCTTC.

This chain connects TRBV27 to TRBJ2-1; D possibly corresponds to TRBD2 (6 bases). The CDR3 spans 15 residues. CDR1 and CDR2 from the germline V gene are MNHEY and SMNVEV (reference sequence). With 8 bases removed from V and 3 bases from J, the gap between germline ends came to 17 bases. CDR3 nucleotide sequence: TGTGCCAGCGGTCGTAGCGGAACCAGCTACAATGAGCAGTTCTTC. It specifies CASGRSGTSYNEQFF.

The sample holds one count of this clone. The chain carries TRBV7-2 and TRBJ2-5; 11 positions match TRBD2. The V gene's germline CDR1 is SGHTA and CDR2 FQGNSA. Losses at the gene ends were 2 bases for V and 4 bases for J; bases not matched to a gene: 6. This CDR3 has 16 amino acids. The CDR3 nucleotides are TGTGCCAGCAGCTTAAGGTCTAGCGGGAGGCGAGAGACCCAGTACTTC. This translates into CASSLRSSGRRETQYF.

The V and J genes are TRBV6-6 and TRBJ2-5, with 7 bases fitting TRBD2. Germline V gene lookup returns CDR1 MNHNY and CDR2 SVGAGI (reference sequence). V lost 3 bases, J lost 5 bases, and 12 bases stayed unmatched. The CDR3 covers 16 residues. DNA for the CDR3: TGTGCCAGCAGTTATAGTGAAGGCGGGGGAATGGAGACCCAGTACTTC. It translates to CASSYSEGGGMETQYF.

J is TRBJ2-1 and V is TRBV6-6; possibly TRBD2 for D (6 bases). Deletions cut 9 bases from V and 2 bases from J, with 20 bases between. Germline V gives CDR1 MNHNY, CDR2 SVGAGI (reference sequence). The CDR3 is 16 amino acids. CDR3 bases: TGTGCCAGTTTTGGTAGAGCGGGTGGGGCCTACAATGAGCAGTTCTTC. Its translation: CASFGRAGGAYNEQFF.

The CDR3 DNA follows: TGTGCCAGCAGTTTAAGAGGGGGGGGCTATGGCTACACCTTC. Protein: CASSLRGGGYGYTF. The J gene is TRBJ1-2, the V gene TRBV28; D is perhaps TRBD1 (6 bases). Trimming stripped 2 bases from V and 4 bases from J, with 11 bases between. Looked up from germline, CDR1 is MDHEN and CDR2 is SYDVKM. The CDR3 sequence is 14 residues long.

The chain carries TRBV11-2 and TRBJ2-1; D not resolved. Trimming took 1 base from V and 6 from J, leaving 7 bases between them. CDR1 and CDR2 from the germline V gene are SGHAT and FQNNGV. This CDR3 comprises 13 residues. The CDR3 region is CASSLGQTNEQFF. The CDR3 nucleotides are TGTGCCAGCAGCTTAGGGCAAACCAATGAGCAGTTCTTC.

The rearrangement uses TRBV15 and TRBJ2-5; weak D call: TRBD2 (6 bases). The V and J ends lost 3 bases and 2 bases respectively, with 10 bases between them. This CDR3 region has 14 residues. Germline CDR1 LNHNV, CDR2 YYDKDF (reference sequence). The DNA for the CDR3 is TGTGCCACCAGCAGGGATAGCGGACAAGAGACCCAGTACTTC. Amino acids: CATSRDSGQETQYF.

The chain uses TRBV7-2 and TRBJ2-3; D is ambiguous. The germline V and J ends were trimmed by 2 bases and 4 bases, with 7 bases remaining between them. The germline V gene encodes CDR1 SGHTA and CDR2 FQGNSA. The length of the CDR3 is 13 residues. DNA of the CDR3: TGTGCCAGCAGCTTATCTGGCCCAGATACGCAGTATTTT. This translates into CASSLSGPDTQYF.

The V and J genes are TRBV7-3 and TRBJ2-3; maybe TRBD1 (5 bases). The V end lost 5 bases, the J end lost 2 bases, and 8 bases lay between the germline ends. Per germline, CDR1 SGHTA and CDR2 FQGTGA. The CDR3 totals 13 residues. The CDR3 spells CASSPGHTDTQYF. The CDR3, as DNA: TGTGCCAGCAGCCCTGGACACACAGATACGCAGTATTTT.

This clone turned up a few times. The chain is built from TRBV7-9 and TRBJ2-1, with 8 positions matching TRBD1. With 3 bases clipped from V and 7 bases from J, the junction kept 5 bases outside the gene matches. The CDR3 loop spans 14 amino acids. CDR1 and CDR2 (germline): SEHNR, FQNEAQ (reference sequence). The CDR3 DNA is TGTGCCAGCAGCTTCGGACAGGGTTGGAATGAGCAGTTCTTC. Protein: CASSFGQGWNEQFF. Together with reference TRBV7-9 and TRBJ2-1, the CDR3 gives the full variable domain: DTGVSQNPRHKITKRGQNVTFRCDPISEHNRLYWYRQTLGQGPEFLTYFQNEAQLEKSRLLSDRFSAERPKGSFSTLEIQRTEQGDSAMYLCASSFGQGWNEQFFGPGTRLTVL.

The J gene is TRBJ1-5, the V gene TRBV19, with TRBD1 as a possible D gene (5 bases). Germline V lookup: CDR1 LNHDA, CDR2 SQIVND (reference sequence). The CDR3 has 14 residues. Between the trimmed V and J ends, which lost 4 bases and 6 bases, there was a span of 13 bases. The CDR3 region has the DNA TGTGCCAGTAGTAGGCAGGGAGGAGGTCAGCCCCAGCATTTT. Translating gives CASSRQGGGQPQHF.

The chain has TRBV5-5 and TRBJ1-4, with a weak D call TRBD1 (6 bases). CDR3 length equals 13 residues. Per the germline V gene, CDR1 is SGHKS and CDR2 is YYEKEE (reference sequence). Trimming removed 3 bases at V and 6 bases at J, with 9 bases between. The CDR3 nucleotides are TGTGCCAGCAGCTCCGGGACATATGAAAAACTGTTTTTT. Its protein product is CASSSGTYEKLFF.

This chain uses TRBV5-4 with TRBJ2-5; possible D gene TRBD1, 6 bases. The CDR3 totals 15 residues. Per the germline V gene, CDR1 is SGHNT and CDR2 is YYREEE (reference sequence). The V gene lost 5 bases and the J gene lost 1 base, with 15 bases spanning the gap. CDR3 protein: CASRTQGTTQETQYF. Written as DNA, the CDR3 is TGTGCCAGCAGGACTCAGGGGACAACCCAAGAGACCCAGTACTTC.

This chain links TRBV7-2 with TRBJ2-7; 7 nucleotides line up with TRBD1. In germline, CDR1 is SGHTA, CDR2 FQGNSA. There are 15 residues in the CDR3. Losses at the gene ends were 5 bases for V and 4 bases for J; bases not matched to a gene: 11. CDR3 sequence: CASSPQQGIKYEQYF. The CDR3, as DNA: TGTGCCAGCAGCCCCCAACAGGGGATTAAGTACGAGCAGTACTTC. Using reference TRBV7-2 and TRBJ2-7 for the parts outside the CDR3, the full variable domain is GAGVSQSPSNKVTEKGKDVELRCDPISGHTALYWYRQSLGQGLEFLIYFQGNSAPDKSGLPSDRFSAERTGGSVSTLTIQRTQQEDSAVYLCASSPQQGIKYEQYFGPGTRLTVT.

The rearrangement joins TRBV6-5 to TRBJ2-2; possible D gene TRBD1, 5 bases. The CDR3 extends over 16 amino acids. V was trimmed by 2 bases and J by 3 bases, leaving 13 bases between them. Germline V CDR1 and CDR2: MNHEY, SVGAGI. The CDR3 loop reads CASSYRVTGYTGELFF. CDR3 nucleotide sequence: TGTGCCAGCAGTTACAGGGTCACAGGTTACACCGGGGAGCTGTTTTTT.

This clone appeared once. The junction and the germline gene differ at one end; a read error may be behind it. The chain's CDR3 is CASSLEVDRRQYF. DNA for the CDR3: TGTGCTAGCAGCTTAGAGGTAGACCGGAGGCAGTATTTT. The chain carries TRBV7-7 and TRBJ2-3, with D unresolved. Germline CDR1 SSHAT, CDR2 FNYEAQ (reference sequence). The CDR3 is made up of 13 amino acids.